This T cell receptor beta chain was recovered during a study of shared clonotypes between healthy human individuals. Profiled with immunoSEQ multiplex PCR; TCRdb holds only in-frame clones, not every one. The table lists approximately 530,000 clones, roughly 95% of them singletons. Only Caucasian adults living in Nashville, Tennessee made up the donor group. Naive CD45RA+ and memory CD45RA-negative subsets were split from CD4+ cells. V lost 1 base, J lost 0 bases, and 13 bases lay in between. Looked up from germline, CDR1 is SGHVS and CDR2 is FQNEAQ. CDR3 length equals 18 residues. Sequencing was done on a sample of naive CD4+ T cells sorted from blood. Subset reported: CD45RA+ positively selected. The V gene is TRBV7-8, the J gene TRBJ2-6; no reliable D call. The sequence was collected from a woman in her twenties or thirties in good health. The CDR3 bases are TGTGCCAGCAGCTTAGTGGAGTTACCTTTCTCTGGGGCCAACGTCCTGACTTTC. This codes for CASSLVELPFSGANVLTF.